This T cell receptor (beta chain) was documented in a study of technical replicates of blood from a few donors. Using immunoSEQ multiplex PCR, the repertoire was profiled, and TCRdb retains in-frame clones only, with some absent. Here the sample spans tens of thousands of clones, 90% being singletons. Per germline, CDR1 MNHNS and CDR2 SASEGT. J was trimmed by 5 bases and V by 3 bases; bases with no gene match: 10. CDR3 size: 16 residues. The V call is TRBV6-1, the J call TRBJ2-1, with TRBD2 matching 7 bases. Sequenced material: PBMCs. This receptor was taken from a human donor in good health. Some clones in this sample may be carry-over from other donors' samples. CDR3: CASSEVGGSFNNEQFF. The CDR3 DNA reads TGTGCCAGCAGTGAGGTGGGCGGGAGTTTTAACAATGAGCAGTTCTTC.